Shown below are 30 T cell receptor beta chains from a single sample sequenced in a study of T cells in Graves' hyperthyroidism and ophthalmopathy. Amplification of TCR beta CDR3 regions was performed using RNA transcripts as template. HTBI primers were the set used in a first-round RT-PCR of the TCR CDR3. TCRdb itself ran the multiplex PCR reads through MiXCR, one entry per CDR3 protein. The sample records a few hundred thousand distinct CDR3 sequences, 20% to 25% being singletons. The source material was blood. The receptors originated from a man aged 25-45 years with Graves' ophthalmopathy.

V gene TRBV28 combines with J gene TRBJ2-7; 9 nucleotides match TRBD1. This CDR3 contains 17 residues. The J segment lost 4 bases and the V segment lost 5 bases, leaving 15 bases of the junction unmatched. The germline V gene encodes CDR1 MDHEN and CDR2 SYDVKM. In DNA form, the CDR3 reads TGTGCCAGCAGTACCTCGGGACAGGGTTTCTTGAGGTACGAGCAGTACTTC. Amino acids: CASSTSGQGFLRYEQYF. The variable domain in full, with the rest retrieved from reference TRBV28 and TRBJ2-7, is DVKVTQSSRYLVKRTGEKVFLECVQDMDHENMFWYRQDPGLGLRLIYFSYDVKMKEKGDIPEGYSVSREKKERFSLILESASTNQTSMYLCASSTSGQGFLRYEQYFGPGTRLTVT.

The table lists this clonotype with a few counts. V and J are TRBV2 and TRBJ1-1, with D maybe TRBD1 (6 bases). CDR1 SNHLY and CDR2 FYNNEI come from the germline V gene. V gave up 6 bases and J gave up 9 bases, with 14 bases separating them. The CDR3 has 12 amino acids. The CDR3: CASRDDRRQAFF. The CDR3 DNA reads as TGTGCCAGCAGAGACGACAGGAGACAAGCTTTCTTT.

The chain uses TRBV5-1 and TRBJ2-1, with 11 bases aligning to TRBD1. CDR3 length equals 14 residues. The J segment lost 9 bases and the V segment lost 4 bases, leaving 6 bases of the junction unmatched. Germline V CDR1 and CDR2: SGHRS, YFSETQ. The CDR3 nucleotides read TGCGCCAGCAGCAGCGGACAGGGGGCGGGTGAGCAGTTCTTC. Translated: CASSSGQGAGEQFF.

The chain carries TRBV7-2 and TRBJ2-5; D unresolved. Germline V gives CDR1 SGHTA, CDR2 FQGNSA. The V end lost 3 bases, the J end lost 6 bases, and 14 bases lay between the germline ends. The length of the CDR3 is 14 residues. The CDR3 coding sequence is TGTGCCAGCAGCTTGGGGTTTGCCGGACAGACCCAGTACTTC. Amino acids: CASSLGFAGQTQYF.

The sample holds many counts of this clonotype. The chain carries TRBV30 and TRBJ2-2, with a tentative D call TRBD1 (6 bases). CDR1 is GTSNPN, CDR2 SVGIG, per germline (reference sequence). This CDR3 comprises 14 residues. V was clipped by 8 bases and J by 0 bases, with 13 bases between them. CDR3 protein: CAKRDNANTGELFF. The CDR3 nucleotides are TGTGCCAAACGGGACAACGCGAACACCGGGGAGCTGTTTTTT. The full variable domain, in which reference TRBV30 and TRBJ2-2 provide the parts outside the CDR3, is SQTIHQWPATLVQPVGSPLSLECTVEGTSNPNLYWYRQAAGRGLQLLFYSVGIGQISSEVPQNLSASRPQDRQFILSSKKLLLSDSGFYLCAKRDNANTGELFFGEGSRLTVL.

This clonotype was found a few times. The chain carries TRBV4-1 and TRBJ2-2; unclear D gene. V was trimmed by 1 base and J by 1 base, leaving 7 bases between them. This CDR3 has 15 residues. Germline CDR1 reads MGHRA; CDR2 reads YSYEKL. The CDR3 DNA follows: TGCGCCAGCAGCCAAGTTAGTTTGAACACCGGGGAGCTGTTTTTT. Encoded protein: CASSQVSLNTGELFF.

This clonotype has just a few counts. The V gene is TRBV5-1, the J gene TRBJ2-7; a possible D gene is TRBD2 (6 bases). This CDR3 spans 15 amino acids. Trimming left V 0 bases short and J 0 bases short, with 10 bases between. CDR1 and CDR2 (germline): SGHRS, YFSETQ. The CDR3 sequence: CASSLALAVSYEQYF. As DNA, the CDR3 is TGCGCCAGCAGCTTGGCACTAGCTGTCTCCTACGAGCAGTACTTC.

This clonotype came up a few times. The rearrangement joins TRBV2 to TRBJ1-1, with D unclear. There are 13 residues in the CDR3. The germline gives CDR1 SNHLY, CDR2 FYNNEI. V was trimmed by 8 bases and J by 5 bases, leaving 15 bases between them. The CDR3 sequence: CASSGGRTTEAFF. CDR3 nucleotide sequence: TGTGCCAGCTCCGGTGGACGAACGACTGAAGCTTTCTTT.

The sample holds many counts of this clonotype. The chain recombines TRBV11-2 with TRBJ2-2, with D possibly matching TRBD1 (5 bases). Deletions cut 0 bases from V and 6 bases from J, with 8 bases between. Germline values: CDR1 SGHAT, CDR2 FQNNGV. The CDR3 runs to 14 residues. The CDR3 here is CASSLERGAGELFF. The CDR3 bases are TGTGCCAGCAGCTTAGAAAGGGGCGCCGGGGAGCTGTTTTTT. Filled out from reference TRBV11-2 and TRBJ2-2, the complete variable domain reads EAGVAQSPRYKIIEKRQSVAFWCNPISGHATLYWYQQILGQGPKLLIQFQNNGVVDDSQLPKDRFSAERLKGVDSTLKIQPAKLEDSAVYLCASSLERGAGELFFGEGSRLTVL.

V usage is TRBV20-1 and J usage is TRBJ1-1; D unclear. This CDR3 spans 13 amino acids. CDR1 and CDR2 from the germline V gene are DFQATT and SNEGSKA (reference sequence). Deletions cut 5 bases from V and 9 bases from J, with 19 bases between. The CDR3 DNA reads as TGCAGTGCTTTCCGGGGTTCGAGATCCCAAGCTTTCTTT. Its protein product is CSAFRGSRSQAFF.

This chain uses TRBV7-8 with TRBJ2-7, with D possibly TRBD1 on 6 matching bases. V was trimmed by 1 base and J by 2 bases, leaving 15 bases between them. Germline assignment: CDR1 SGHVS and CDR2 FQNEAQ. The CDR3 is 16 amino acids. The CDR3 DNA is TGTGCCAGCAGCTTAGTGAACCCAGGGGCTACCTACGAGCAGTACTTC. The encoded protein is CASSLVNPGATYEQYF.

V gene TRBV6-5 combines with J gene TRBJ2-3; unclear D gene. Germline V gives CDR1 MNHEY, CDR2 SVGAGI. Trimming removed 3 bases at V and 0 bases at J, with 10 bases between. CDR3 length: 15 amino acids. For the CDR3, the DNA is TGTGCCAGCAGTTATAGTCTCCAAAGCACAGATACGCAGTATTTT. Translation gives CASSYSLQSTDTQYF.

This clonotype was observed many times. The V gene is TRBV11-2, the J gene TRBJ2-1; 11 nucleotides match TRBD2. CDR3 length equals 16 residues. Germline lookup yields CDR1 SGHAT and CDR2 FQNNGV. After removal of 6 bases from V and 6 bases from J, the junction contained 10 bases not matched to a gene. The CDR3, as DNA: TGTGCCAGCAGTCCCAGACTAGCGGGATGGACCAATGAGCAGTTCTTC. Amino acids: CASSPRLAGWTNEQFF.

This clonotype was found once. V and J are TRBV15 and TRBJ2-5; possible D gene TRBD2, 5 bases. The CDR3 covers 16 residues. V was pared by 0 bases and J by 8 bases, with 19 bases between. Germline loops: CDR1 LNHNV, CDR2 YYDKDF (reference sequence). The CDR3 protein is CATSRDGEGNLRTQYF. DNA for the CDR3: TGTGCCACCAGCAGAGACGGAGAGGGTAACCTAAGAACCCAGTACTTC.

The chain employs TRBV7-9 and TRBJ2-7; 7 bases match TRBD1. Germline V gene lookup returns CDR1 SEHNR and CDR2 FQNEAQ (reference sequence). The CDR3 sequence is 14 residues long. The V segment lost 5 bases and the J segment 2 bases; nucleotides outside the gene matches: 6. The CDR3: CASSLITGAYEQYF. For the CDR3, the DNA is TGTGCCAGCAGCCTTATTACAGGGGCCTACGAGCAGTACTTC.

Only a few counts were recorded for this clonotype. The gene calls are TRBV2 and TRBJ2-1, with D unresolved. The CDR3 extends over 16 amino acids. Trimming removed 2 bases at V and 8 bases at J, with 19 bases between. Germline loops: CDR1 SNHLY, CDR2 FYNNEI. The CDR3 region is CASSEQVTRYLYEQFF. The CDR3 coding sequence is TGTGCCAGCAGTGAACAAGTGACTCGTTATCTCTATGAGCAGTTCTTC.

This clonotype has ten or more counts. The chain employs TRBV20-1 and TRBJ2-7, with D uncertain. This CDR3 contains 11 residues. V gave up 3 bases and J gave up 4 bases, with 7 bases separating them. Looked up from germline, CDR1 is DFQATT and CDR2 is SNEGSKA (reference sequence). This CDR3 reads CSASYTYEQYF. As DNA, the CDR3 is TGCAGTGCTAGCTATACTTACGAGCAGTACTTC.

This clonotype occurred many times. The chain employs TRBV30 and TRBJ2-7, with D maybe TRBD1 (5 bases). The CDR3 is made up of 14 amino acids. Germline V gives CDR1 GTSNPN, CDR2 SVGIG (reference sequence). Trimming stripped 0 bases from V and 0 bases from J, with 9 bases between. Here the CDR3 reads CAWSVQGSSYEQYF. As DNA, the CDR3 is TGTGCCTGGAGTGTGCAGGGTTCCTCCTACGAGCAGTACTTC.

The chain links TRBV3-1 to TRBJ2-2; D may be TRBD2 (5 bases). The V end was cut by 1 base, the J end by 1 base, with 10 bases between. The CDR3 sequence is 16 residues long. The germline CDR1 and CDR2 sequences are LGHDT and YNNKEL (reference sequence). The chain's CDR3 is CASSQGTSRNTGELFF. The CDR3, as DNA: TGTGCCAGCAGCCAAGGAACTAGTCGGAACACCGGGGAGCTGTTTTTT.

This chain connects TRBV7-9 to TRBJ2-7, with 11 bases that match TRBD2. From germline, CDR1 is SEHNR and CDR2 FQNEAQ (reference sequence). The CDR3 is made up of 14 amino acids. The V segment lost 3 bases and the J segment 5 bases; nucleotides outside the gene matches: 3. The CDR3 coding sequence is TGTGCCAGCAGCTTTCCGACTAGCGGGAACGAGCAGTACTTC. Encoded protein: CASSFPTSGNEQYF.

The chain couples TRBV6-9 to TRBJ2-1, with 10 bases aligning to TRBD1. The CDR3 covers 14 residues. Germline CDR1 and CDR2: MNHGY and SVAAGI. Losses at the gene ends were 3 bases for V and 6 bases for J; bases not matched to a gene: 2. The CDR3 loop reads CASSYRTGGNEQFF. In DNA form, the CDR3 reads TGTGCCAGCAGTTACAGGACAGGGGGCAATGAGCAGTTCTTC.

This clonotype was detected many times. This chain links TRBV3-1 with TRBJ2-7, with a possible D match to TRBD1 (5 bases). Germline-derived CDR1 and CDR2 are LGHDT and YNNKEL (reference sequence). The CDR3 has 16 amino acids. Trimming removed 7 bases at V and 2 bases at J, with 21 bases between. This CDR3 is CASTLRRAGRTYEQYF. CDR3 DNA sequence: TGTGCCAGCACCCTCAGAAGGGCAGGGCGAACCTACGAGCAGTACTTC.

This clonotype was counted a few times. CDR3 nucleotide sequence: TGCGCCAGCAGCCAAGAAGGTAGGAAGAGCTCCTACGAGCAGTACTTC. This translates into CASSQEGRKSSYEQYF. The chain uses TRBV4-1 and TRBJ2-7; D unresolved. The CDR3 length is 16 residues. The V and J ends lost 0 bases and 0 bases respectively, with 12 bases between them. The V gene's germline CDR1 is MGHRA and CDR2 YSYEKL.

This clonotype was counted ten times or more. V and J are TRBV5-1 and TRBJ2-1; no reliable D call. The CDR3 totals 14 residues. Germline values: CDR1 SGHRS, CDR2 YFSETQ. Trimming removed 0 bases from V and 4 bases from J, with 8 bases in between. The CDR3 loop is CASSLEQIYNEQFF. CDR3 DNA sequence: TGCGCCAGCAGCTTGGAACAGATATACAATGAGCAGTTCTTC.

This clonotype has more than one count but fewer than ten. This chain connects TRBV27 to TRBJ1-4; D unclear. CDR3 size: 17 residues. Germline CDR1 is MNHEY and CDR2 is SMNVEV (reference sequence). V was cut by 3 bases and J by 0 bases, with 14 bases left in between. DNA for the CDR3: TGTGCCAGCAGTTTGGCCACACGACCCTCAACTAATGAAAAACTGTTTTTT. It translates to CASSLATRPSTNEKLFF.

This clonotype was observed a handful of times. The DNA of the CDR3 is TGTGCCACCAGTGATTTAGCATCGCGGACAGATACGCAGTATTTT. It specifies CATSDLASRTDTQYF. The V and J genes are TRBV24-1 and TRBJ2-3, with unresolved D. This CDR3 region has 15 residues. V shed 1 base and J shed 3 bases, with 10 bases lying between them. CDR1 and CDR2 from the germline V gene are KGHDR and SFDVKD.

This clonotype was found a few times. The CDR3 nucleotides are TGCGCCAGCAGCTTGGCCCTTCGACTAGCGGGACCGGAAGAGACCCAGTACTTC. The encoded protein is CASSLALRLAGPEETQYF. The chain is built from TRBV5-1 and TRBJ2-5; 11 bases fit TRBD2. The trim removed 0 bases at V and 3 bases at J, leaving 10 bases unmatched. Germline V gene lookup returns CDR1 SGHRS and CDR2 YFSETQ. This CDR3 is 18 amino acids long.

The J gene is TRBJ1-5, the V gene TRBV20-1; 7 bases map to TRBD1. Losses at the gene ends were 3 bases for V and 2 bases for J; bases not matched to a gene: 4. This CDR3 is built from 14 residues. Per germline, CDR1 DFQATT and CDR2 SNEGSKA (reference sequence). The CDR3 DNA reads as TGCAGTGCTAGGGCAGGGGGTGGCAATCAGCCCCAGCATTTT. This sequence encodes CSARAGGGNQPQHF.

The V and J genes are TRBV24-1 and TRBJ1-4, with TRBD1 matching over 7 bases. The CDR3 length is 15 residues. Germline loops: CDR1 KGHDR, CDR2 SFDVKD. After removal of 5 bases from V and 1 base from J, the junction contained 3 bases not matched to a gene. The DNA for the CDR3 is TGTGCCACCAGTGCGAACAGGGGAACTAATGAAAAACTGTTTTTT. It yields the protein CATSANRGTNEKLFF.

This clonotype was picked up a small number of times. The V call is TRBV20-1, the J call TRBJ2-7; the match to TRBD1 covers 11 bases. This CDR3 is 11 amino acids long. Germline V lookup: CDR1 DFQATT, CDR2 SNEGSKA (reference sequence). V lost 6 bases and J lost 6; bases outside the gene matches: 1. The CDR3 spells CSADRGLEQYF. CDR3 nucleotide sequence: TGCAGTGCGGACAGGGGGCTCGAGCAGTACTTC.